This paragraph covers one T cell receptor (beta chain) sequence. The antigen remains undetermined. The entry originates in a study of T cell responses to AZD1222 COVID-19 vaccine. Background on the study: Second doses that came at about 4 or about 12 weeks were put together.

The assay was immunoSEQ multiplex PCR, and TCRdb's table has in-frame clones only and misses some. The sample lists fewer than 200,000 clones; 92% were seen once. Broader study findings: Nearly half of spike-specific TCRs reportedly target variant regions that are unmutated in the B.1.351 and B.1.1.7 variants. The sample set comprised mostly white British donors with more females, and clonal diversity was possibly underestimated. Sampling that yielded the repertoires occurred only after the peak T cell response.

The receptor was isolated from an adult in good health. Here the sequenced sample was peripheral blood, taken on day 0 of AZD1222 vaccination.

CDR3 residues: CAWSAWTGRTRGPEAFF. The CDR3 DNA reads TGTGCCTGGAGTGCCTGGACAGGGAGGACCCGAGGGCCTGAAGCTTTCTTT. The chain joins TRBV30 to TRBJ1-1, with TRBD1 matching over 8 bases. From germline, CDR1 is GTSNPN and CDR2 SVGIG (reference sequence). The CDR3 is 17 amino acids. V lost 1 base to trimming and J lost 6 bases; unmatched junction nucleotides: 16.